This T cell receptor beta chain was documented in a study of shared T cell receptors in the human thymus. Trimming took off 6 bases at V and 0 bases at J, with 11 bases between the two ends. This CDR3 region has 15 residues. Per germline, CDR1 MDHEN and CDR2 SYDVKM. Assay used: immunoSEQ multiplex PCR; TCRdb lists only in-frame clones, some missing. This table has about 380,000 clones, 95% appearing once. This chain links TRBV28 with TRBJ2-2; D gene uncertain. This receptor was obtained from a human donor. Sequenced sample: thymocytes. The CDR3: CASRSRAPNTGELFF. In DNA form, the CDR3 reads TGTGCCAGCAGATCCAGAGCGCCGAACACCGGGGAGCTGTTTTTT.